These 2 T cell receptor beta chains share one sample of origin, sequenced in a study of CD8 T cells in Susac syndrome. When the RNA was reverse transcribed, random hexamers were used with an input of roughly 0.45 to 1 ug. MiXCR was run by TCRdb on the immunoSEQ multiplex PCR reads, yielding one entry per CDR3 protein. The sample lists 170,000 or so distinct CDR3 sequences, roughly 92% occurring once. Source material: CD4+ T cells from PBMCs. The receptor set was obtained from a human donor with Susac syndrome.

This clonotype was seen more than once but under ten times. The gene calls are TRBV5-6 and TRBJ2-1, with TRBD2 as a possible D gene (6 bases). The V gene's germline CDR1 is SGHDT and CDR2 YYEEEE. Trimming pared 0 bases from V and 8 bases from J, leaving 9 bases between. This CDR3 spans 13 amino acids. The CDR3 bases are TGTGCCAGCAGCTTGGGACTAGGCGATGAGCAGTTCTTC. Its protein product is CASSLGLGDEQFF.

V is TRBV29-1 and J is TRBJ2-4; possibly TRBD1 or TRBD2 for D (5 bases each). The germline V gene has CDR1 SQVTM and CDR2 ANQGSEA. The CDR3 extends over 15 amino acids. The V end lost 7 bases, the J end lost 1 base, and 17 bases lay between the germline ends. CDR3 nucleotide sequence: TGCAGCGGACAAGGCACCGGGACGGCCAAAAACATTCAGTACTTC. This gives the protein CSGQGTGTAKNIQYF.